The 19 T cell receptor beta chains presented below share a single source sample, sequenced in a study of control samples from healthy donors and cancer patients. Here immunoSEQ multiplex PCR was the method, and the copy in TCRdb shows in-frame clones only, minus some. The data contain some 130,000 clones, 85% to 90% of them singletons. The specimen was PBMCs. These receptors all come from a man aged 45-60 years with head and neck cancer.

The count of this clone is one. The rearrangement uses TRBV12-3 or TRBV12-4 and TRBJ1-2; D is unclear. Trimming cost V 3 bases and J 4 bases, with 6 bases left between them. The CDR3 has 12 amino acids. CDR3 protein: CASSLTAYGYTF. As DNA, the CDR3 is TGTGCCAGCAGTTTGACGGCCTATGGCTACACCTTC.

The chain employs TRBV6-1 and TRBJ1-2; D gene uncertain. With 2 bases removed from V and 8 bases from J, the gap between germline ends came to 21 bases. CDR3 size: 16 residues. The V gene's germline CDR1 is MNHNS and CDR2 SASEGT. CDR3 protein: CASSEWPTLSYGGYTF. The CDR3 DNA reads as TGTGCCAGCAGTGAATGGCCTACTCTATCTTATGGCGGCTACACCTTC.

V and J are TRBV28 and TRBJ1-5; D uncertain. The germline gives CDR1 MDHEN, CDR2 SYDVKM. Trimming pared 3 bases from V and 0 bases from J, leaving 9 bases between. The CDR3 length is 15 residues. The CDR3 here is CASSLKGYSNQPQHF. Here the CDR3 DNA reads TGTGCCAGCAGTTTGAAGGGATATAGCAATCAGCCCCAGCATTTT.

The J gene is TRBJ2-7, the V gene TRBV9; TRBD2 aligns across 9 bases. Losses at the gene ends were 0 bases for V and 2 bases for J; bases not matched to a gene: 6. In germline, CDR1 is SGDLS, CDR2 YYNGEE. This CDR3 is 16 amino acids long. In DNA, the CDR3 is TGTGCCAGCAGCGTAGCGGTGGTAGCGGGAGCCTACGAGCAGTACTTC. This encodes CASSVAVVAGAYEQYF. The entire variable domain, with the rest obtained from reference TRBV9 and TRBJ2-7, is as follows: DSGVTQTPKHLITATGQRVTLRCSPRSGDLSVYWYQQSLDQGLQFLIQYYNGEERAKGNILERFSAQQFPDLHSELNLSSLELGDSALYFCASSVAVVAGAYEQYFGPGTRLTVT.

The CDR3 DNA follows: TGTGCCAGCAGTTACCCCGGGACAGAAGGCTACACCTTC. Translation gives CASSYPGTEGYTF. V usage is TRBV6-5 and J usage is TRBJ1-2; 7 bases match TRBD1. Germline CDR1 reads MNHEY; CDR2 reads SVGAGI. There are 13 residues in the CDR3. V was clipped by 2 bases and J by 8 bases; unmatched bases: 5.

Written as DNA, the CDR3 is TGTGCCAGTAGTAACACACCTGCCGATACGCAGTATTTT. This sequence encodes CASSNTPADTQYF. This rearrangement joins TRBV19 to TRBJ2-3; D not certain. V lost 4 bases and J lost 6, with 11 bases in between. Germline CDR1 and CDR2: LNHDA and SQIVND (reference sequence). The CDR3 spans 13 residues.

The chain has TRBV6-1 and TRBJ2-5; no reliable D call. The CDR3 is 13 residues long. Trimming shortened V by 2 bases and J by 2 bases, and 6 bases separated the two germline ends. The germline CDR1 and CDR2 sequences are MNHNS and SASEGT. CDR3 nucleotides: TGTGCCAGCAGTGAATGGGGACAAGAGACCCAGTACTTC. Encoded protein: CASSEWGQETQYF.

The chain carries TRBV12-3 or TRBV12-4 and TRBJ2-7, with no clear D. Deletions cut 4 bases from V and 6 bases from J, with 10 bases between. The CDR3 covers 12 residues. CDR3 in DNA: TGTGCCAGCAGTTCCCCAGGTTTCGAGCAGTACTTC. Amino acids: CASSSPGFEQYF.

This chain connects TRBV2 to TRBJ1-2, with TRBD1 matching 8 bases. This CDR3 comprises 14 residues. The junction had 7 bases not matched to a gene; V was cut back by 8 bases and J by 2 bases. Germline lookup yields CDR1 SNHLY and CDR2 FYNNEI. The CDR3 DNA is TGTGCCAGCTTCTTTAGGACAGGGAACTATGGCTACACCTTC. Translated: CASFFRTGNYGYTF.

This clone was seen just once. At one end, the junction sequence differs from germline, possibly due to a read error. CDR3 region: CASSQGTSGTDTQYF. The DNA for the CDR3 is TGTGCTAGCAGCCAAGGGACTAGCGGCACAGATACGCAGTATTTT. J is TRBJ2-3 and V is TRBV7-7, with 10 bases aligning to TRBD2. The CDR3 spans 15 residues. CDR1 is SSHAT, CDR2 FNYEAQ, per germline (reference sequence).

This clone was seen just once. This chain joins TRBV27 and TRBJ2-7; D may match TRBD1 or TRBD2 (5 bases each). This CDR3 has 15 residues. V dropped 3 bases and J dropped 2 bases, with 14 bases sitting between them. In germline, CDR1 is MNHEY, CDR2 SMNVEV (reference sequence). The DNA for the CDR3 is TGTGCCAGCAGTTTGAGGGACCAAGTCCCCTACGAGCAGTACTTC. Residues: CASSLRDQVPYEQYF.

The table lists this clone with a count of one. The chain recombines TRBV28 with TRBJ1-2; 7 positions match TRBD1. Germline trimming cut 6 bases from V and 3 bases from J; bases unmatched to any gene: 7. This CDR3 is 14 amino acids long. CDR1 is MDHEN, CDR2 SYDVKM, per germline. As DNA, the CDR3 is TGTGCCAGCAGCCTAGGACAGGTAGACTATGGCTACACCTTC. This encodes CASSLGQVDYGYTF.

This chain connects TRBV30 to TRBJ2-1; D possibly corresponds to TRBD2 (5 bases). Trimming shortened V by 4 bases and J by 3 bases, and 7 bases separated the two germline ends. CDR1 and CDR2 from the germline V gene are GTSNPN and SVGIG (reference sequence). This CDR3 spans 12 amino acids. CDR3 sequence (DNA): TGTGCCTGGAAAGCGGACTACAATGAGCAGTTCTTC. Amino acids: CAWKADYNEQFF.

The V call is TRBV19, the J call TRBJ2-2; D is perhaps TRBD1 (5 bases). V lost 2 bases and J 6 bases, leaving 13 bases between the germline ends. Germline V gene lookup returns CDR1 LNHDA and CDR2 SQIVND (reference sequence). CDR3 length: 15 amino acids. The CDR3 sequence is CASSIQGRSAGELFF. The DNA of the CDR3 is TGTGCCAGTAGTATACAGGGTAGGAGTGCCGGGGAGCTGTTTTTT.

The rearrangement links TRBV29-1 to TRBJ2-5; D not resolved. With 6 bases removed from V and 5 bases from J, the gap between germline ends came to 16 bases. Germline V gene sequence: CDR1 SQVTM, CDR2 ANQGSEA. The CDR3 sequence is 13 residues long. The CDR3 is CSVDERAEETQYF. CDR3 in DNA: TGCAGCGTGGACGAAAGGGCCGAGGAGACCCAGTACTTC.

The gene calls are TRBV29-1 and TRBJ2-2, with TRBD1 as a possible D gene (6 bases). The germline V gene encodes CDR1 SQVTM and CDR2 ANQGSEA. Trimming cost V 6 bases and J 6 bases, with 11 bases left between them. CDR3 length: 12 residues. CDR3 loop: CSVATGPGELFF. CDR3 DNA: TGCAGCGTCGCCACAGGGCCCGGGGAGCTGTTTTTT.

The V and J genes are TRBV3-1 (or the pseudogene TRBV3-2) and TRBJ1-4, with 10 bases identical to TRBD1. There are 15 residues in the CDR3. The junction had 7 bases not matched to a gene; V was cut back by 5 bases and J by 7 bases. The germline V gene encodes CDR1 LGHDT and CDR2 YNNKEL (reference sequence). CDR3 sequence: CASSTRGQGVEKLFF. For the CDR3, the DNA is TGTGCCAGCAGCACCCGCGGACAGGGGGTTGAAAAACTGTTTTTT.

The V gene is TRBV7-2, the J gene TRBJ1-2; no clear D. Trimming took 0 bases from V and 6 from J, leaving 20 bases between them. CDR1 and CDR2 from the germline V gene are SGHTA and FQGNSA. The CDR3 has 17 residues. The CDR3 loop reads CASSLALRFSNPHGYTF. The CDR3 DNA reads TGTGCCAGCAGCTTAGCGCTTAGGTTCTCAAATCCTCATGGCTACACCTTC. Full variable domain (rest looked up from reference TRBV7-2 and TRBJ1-2): GAGVSQSPSNKVTEKGKDVELRCDPISGHTALYWYRQSLGQGLEFLIYFQGNSAPDKSGLPSDRFSAERTGGSVSTLTIQRTQQEDSAVYLCASSLALRFSNPHGYTFGSGTRLTVV.

The chain couples TRBV19 to TRBJ1-2, with 8 bases matching TRBD1. This CDR3 region has 15 residues. The V and J ends lost 9 bases and 2 bases, in that order; junction bases with no gene match: 11. Germline assignment: CDR1 LNHDA and CDR2 SQIVND (reference sequence). Written as DNA, the CDR3 is TGTGCCAGCGACAGGGGCGTCGTTTCAAACTATGGCTACACCTTC. Its translation is CASDRGVVSNYGYTF. The full variable domain, with the rest looked up from reference TRBV19 and TRBJ1-2, is DGGITQSPKYLFRKEGQNVTLSCEQNLNHDAMYWYRQDPGQGLRLIYYSQIVNDFQKGDIAEGYSVSREKKESFPLTVTSAQKNPTAFYLCASDRGVVSNYGYTFGSGTRLTVV.